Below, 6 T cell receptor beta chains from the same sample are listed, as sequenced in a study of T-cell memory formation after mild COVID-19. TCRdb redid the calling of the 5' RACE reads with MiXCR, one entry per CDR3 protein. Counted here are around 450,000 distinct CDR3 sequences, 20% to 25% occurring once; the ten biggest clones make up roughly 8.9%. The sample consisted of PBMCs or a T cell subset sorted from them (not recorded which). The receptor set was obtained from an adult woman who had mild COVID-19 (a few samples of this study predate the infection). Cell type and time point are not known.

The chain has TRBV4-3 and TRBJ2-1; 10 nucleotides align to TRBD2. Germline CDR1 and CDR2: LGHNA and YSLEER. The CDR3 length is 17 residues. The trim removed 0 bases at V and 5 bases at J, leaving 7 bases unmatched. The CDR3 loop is CASSQDDFGLADNEQFF. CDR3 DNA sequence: TGCGCCAGCAGCCAAGATGATTTCGGACTAGCGGACAATGAGCAGTTCTTC.

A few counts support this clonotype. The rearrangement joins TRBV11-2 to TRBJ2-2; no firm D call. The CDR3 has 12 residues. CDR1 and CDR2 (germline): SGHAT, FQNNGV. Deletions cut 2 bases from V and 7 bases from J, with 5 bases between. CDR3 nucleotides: TGTGCCAGCAGCTTACTGAACGGGGAGCTGTTTTTT. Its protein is CASSLLNGELFF. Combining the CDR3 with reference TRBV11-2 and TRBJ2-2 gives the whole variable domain EAGVAQSPRYKIIEKRQSVAFWCNPISGHATLYWYQQILGQGPKLLIQFQNNGVVDDSQLPKDRFSAERLKGVDSTLKIQPAKLEDSAVYLCASSLLNGELFFGEGSRLTVL.

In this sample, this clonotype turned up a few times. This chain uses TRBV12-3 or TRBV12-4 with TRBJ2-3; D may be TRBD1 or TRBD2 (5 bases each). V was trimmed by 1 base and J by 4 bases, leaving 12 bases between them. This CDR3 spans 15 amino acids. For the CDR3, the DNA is TGTGCCAGCAGTTTAGGGACACAACTAGCAGATACGCAGTATTTT. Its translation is CASSLGTQLADTQYF.

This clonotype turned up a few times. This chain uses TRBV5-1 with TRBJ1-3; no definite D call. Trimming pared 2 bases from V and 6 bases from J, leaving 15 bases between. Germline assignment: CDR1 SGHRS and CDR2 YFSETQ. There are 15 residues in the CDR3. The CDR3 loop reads CASSLGPIQANTIYF. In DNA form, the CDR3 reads TGCGCCAGCAGCTTAGGACCGATTCAGGCAAACACCATATATTTT.

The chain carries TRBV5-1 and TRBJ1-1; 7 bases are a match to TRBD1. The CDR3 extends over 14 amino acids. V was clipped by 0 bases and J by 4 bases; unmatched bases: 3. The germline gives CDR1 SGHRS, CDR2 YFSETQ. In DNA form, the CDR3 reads TGCGCCAGCAGCTTGGGTAGGGGGCTCACTGAAGCTTTCTTT. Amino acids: CASSLGRGLTEAFF.

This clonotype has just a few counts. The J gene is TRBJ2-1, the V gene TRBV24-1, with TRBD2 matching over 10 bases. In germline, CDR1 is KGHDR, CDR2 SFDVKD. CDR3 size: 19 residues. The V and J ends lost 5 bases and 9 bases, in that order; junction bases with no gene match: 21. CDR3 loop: CATSGPLPGLAGAGREQFF. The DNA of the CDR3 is TGTGCCACCAGTGGCCCCTTACCCGGGCTAGCGGGAGCGGGTCGTGAGCAGTTCTTC.